The entry below gives a single T cell receptor (beta chain) sequence along with its context. Its antigen is undetermined. The sample belongs to a study of T cells expressing NK-cell markers. For the study at large: CD3+CD56+NKG2C+, CD3+CD56+NKG2C- and CD3+CD56-NKG2C+ T cells, once sorted, supplied the TCR beta repertoires.

Study observations and caveats: One observes that, in several donors, these clonotypes were also the leading ones within the CD3+CD56-NKG2C+ fraction. Among CD8+ T cells from roughly six donors, dominant NKG2C+ clonotypes accounted for roughly 1.0-7.0%.

TCRdb re-analyzed the 5' RACE reads; it lists each CDR3 protein once, without DNA. This sample's table has some 440,000 distinct CDR3 sequences. The CDR3 is 19 amino acids. CDR1 is SEHNR and CDR2 is FQNEAQ in the germline V gene (reference sequence). The V call is TRBV7-9, the J call TRBJ2-2; checking the TCRdb D call of TRBD2 is not possible without DNA. Sequencing input: blood T cells: a sorted CD56 or NKG2C T cell subset, CD4+ or CD8+ T cells, or bulk PBMC T cells (not recorded which). The receptor was isolated from a woman aged 45 to 65 in good health. The CDR3 protein is CASSPWTSGRATLTGELFF.